These T cell receptor beta chains were read from a single sample in a study of CD8 T cells in Susac syndrome. TCRdb used MiXCR to reprocess the immunoSEQ multiplex PCR reads, holding one entry per CDR3 protein. The sample holds some 260,000 distinct CDR3 sequences, 70% to 90% seen once. Input material: CD8+ T cells from PBMCs. These receptors were obtained from a human donor with multiple sclerosis. Both conserved end residues are part of each CDR3. D genes are given only for firm matches. The size entry is marked missing in some rows and otherwise reads once, few, many or a size class.

>TRBD1|TRBJ1-2|TRBV5-4|13|NA
TGTGCCAGCAGCCTCCGGGACAGATTTGGCTACACCTTC
CASSLRDRFGYTF
>NA|TRBJ2-7|TRBV6-2/TRBV6-3|12|NA
TGTGCCAGCAGCGAAGCAGGCTACGAGCAGTACTTC
CASSEAGYEQYF
>NA|TRBJ2-7|TRBV5-1|16|NA
TGCGCCAGCAGCGACGATAACTGGGACGACTCCTACGAGCAGTACTTC
CASSDDNWDDSYEQYF
>NA|TRBJ2-7|TRBV11-2|13|NA
TGTGCCAGCAGCTTAGGCCCTGGCAACGAGCAGTACTTC
CASSLGPGNEQYF
>TRBD1|TRBJ2-7|TRBV6-6|15|NA
TGTGCCAGCAGACACCTGGACAGGGGCAGTTACGAGCAGTACTTC
CASRHLDRGSYEQYF
>NA|TRBJ2-1|TRBV7-6|15|NA
TGTGCCAGCAGCTCCGGCGGCTTTTCCTACAATGAGCAGTTCTTC
CASSSGGFSYNEQFF
>NA|TRBJ2-7|TRBV7-8|15|once
TGTGCCAGCAGCCGGGCTATGGATCGAGCCTACGAGCAGTACTTC
CASSRAMDRAYEQYF
>NA|TRBJ1-2|TRBV12-3/TRBV12-4|13|NA
TGTGCCAGCAGTCTTGGACGGGCCTATGGCTACACCTTC
CASSLGRAYGYTF
>TRBD1|TRBJ1-4|TRBV28|15|NA
TGTGCCAGCAGTTTAGGGACAGGGGGTTTGGAAAAACTGTTTTTT
CASSLGTGGLEKLFF
>NA|TRBJ1-3|TRBV25-1|16|NA
TGTGCCAGCAGTGAAGACCCAGACGTCCTAGGAAACACCATATATTTT
CASSEDPDVLGNTIYF
>TRBD1|TRBJ1-4|TRBV20-1|13|NA
TGCAGTGCAACTGACAGGGTTGATGAAAAACTGTTTTTT
CSATDRVDEKLFF
>TRBD2|TRBJ2-3|TRBV9|18|once
TGTGCCAGCACGCCGGGACTAGCGGGAGGGCCTAGCACAGATACGCAGTATTTT
CASTPGLAGGPSTDTQYF
>NA|TRBJ2-5|TRBV12-3/TRBV12-4|16|NA
TGTGCCAGCAGTTTAGAGATCGGGACCTTCCGGGAGACCCAGTACTTC
CASSLEIGTFRETQYF
>TRBD1|TRBJ2-5|TRBV4-1|11|once
TGCGCCAGCAGCCATGCCGGGACAGGGTACTTC
CASSHAGTGYF
>NA|TRBJ1-1|TRBV10-3|15|NA
TGTGCCATCAGTTCCCCAGGGGATGGGGTTGATGAAGCTTTCTTT
CAISSPGDGVDEAFF
>NA|TRBJ2-3|TRBV28|14|NA
TGTGCCAGCAGTTTTCCTCGCCAGGGGGATACGCAGTATTTT
CASSFPRQGDTQYF
>NA|TRBJ2-1|TRBV7-9|11|NA
TGTGCCAGCAGCTCCCCCGATGAGCAGTTCTTC
CASSSPDEQFF
>NA|TRBJ1-1|TRBV27|14|few
TGTGCCAGCAGTCCGGCTGGGGGCCGAACTGAAGCTTTCTTT
CASSPAGGRTEAFF
>NA|TRBJ2-1|TRBV20-1|16|NA
TGCAGTGCTAGGGCCCGAACAGCGGGTCCCTACAATGAGCAGTTCTTC
CSARARTAGPYNEQFF
>TRBD2|TRBJ2-2|TRBV7-9|15|NA
TGTGCCAGCAGCTCTAGCGGAAGGAACACCGGGGAGCTGTTTTTT
CASSSSGRNTGELFF
>TRBD2|TRBJ2-1|TRBV30|15|NA
TGTGCCTGGAGCGCCTTAGCGGGAGTGGCCGATGAGCAGTTCTTC
CAWSALAGVADEQFF
>NA|TRBJ1-4|TRBV5-6|14|NA
TGTGCCAGCAGCGTGGGGGGAAAAGGAGAAAAACTGTTTTTT
CASSVGGKGEKLFF